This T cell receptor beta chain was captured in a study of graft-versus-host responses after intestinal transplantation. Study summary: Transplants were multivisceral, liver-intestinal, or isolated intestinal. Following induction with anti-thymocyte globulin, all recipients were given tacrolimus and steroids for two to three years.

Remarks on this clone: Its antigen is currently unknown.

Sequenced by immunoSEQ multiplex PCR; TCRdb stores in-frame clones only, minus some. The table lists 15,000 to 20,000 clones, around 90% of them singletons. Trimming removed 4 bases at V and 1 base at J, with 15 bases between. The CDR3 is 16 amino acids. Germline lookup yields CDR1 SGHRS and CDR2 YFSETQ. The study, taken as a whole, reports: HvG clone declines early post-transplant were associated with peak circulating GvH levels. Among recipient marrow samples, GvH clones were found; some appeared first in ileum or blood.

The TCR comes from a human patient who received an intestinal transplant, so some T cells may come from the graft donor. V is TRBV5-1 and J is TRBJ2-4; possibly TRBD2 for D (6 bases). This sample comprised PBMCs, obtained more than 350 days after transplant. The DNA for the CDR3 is TGCGCCAGCAGCGACGGAAGGGAGGTGGCCAAAAACATTCAGTACTTC. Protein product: CASSDGREVAKNIQYF.